This T cell receptor (beta chain) came from a study of T cell changes during pregnancy in multiple sclerosis. There are 17 residues in the CDR3. CDR1 is PRHDT and CDR2 is FYEKMQ in the germline V gene (reference sequence). Germline trimming cut 4 bases from V and 2 bases from J; bases unmatched to any gene: 13. Only in-frame clones appear in the TCRdb table, and some are missing; sequencing was by immunoSEQ multiplex PCR. The sample gives about 44,000 clones, roughly nine tenths of which show up once; 0.95% to 1.5% is in the top ten. Sample: CD4+ T cells from peripheral blood mononuclear cells, taken after pregnancy. The rearrangement links TRBV13 to TRBJ2-7; the match to TRBD2 covers 8 bases. The sequence came from a female donor with multiple sclerosis, enrolled in a pregnancy study. Here the CDR3 DNA reads TGTGCCAGCAGCTCCCGGCCGAAAACTAGCGGTCCCTACGAGCAGTACTTC. Its protein product is CASSSRPKTSGPYEQYF.